There are many counts of the clone carrying this T cell receptor (beta chain). Its antigen is still unknown. Molecular-barcoded quantitative 5'-RACE produced these TCR beta libraries. TCRdb itself ran the 5' RACE reads through MiXCR, one entry per CDR3 protein. The repertoire holds roughly 260,000 distinct CDR3 sequences, with 20% as singletons. The sample originates from a study of CD8 T cells in ankylosing spondylitis. General study points: Several of the motif variants were reported before in synovial fluid and blood from reactive arthritis. Significant enrichment of disease-linked clones was reported in matched ankylosing spondylitis synovial fluid. Blood of patients with ankylosing spondylitis appeared to be characterized by a TCR beta motif of roughly eight highly homologous variants.

The origin of this receptor is a male donor with ankylosing spondylitis or in good health (not recorded which). The sequencing input was blood, either unsorted or a sorted T cell fraction (not recorded which).

In nucleotides, the CDR3 is TGTGCCAGCAGTTTTGAGGACAGGGATAATTCACCCCTCCACTTT. This codes for CASSFEDRDNSPLHF. This chain connects TRBV28 to TRBJ1-6; 8 bases map to TRBD1. Unmatched junction bases numbered 3, after V lost 3 bases and J lost 5 bases. The CDR3 is 15 residues long. The germline CDR1 and CDR2 sequences are MDHEN and SYDVKM. Full variable domain (remainder filled in from reference TRBV28 and TRBJ1-6): DVKVTQSSRYLVKRTGEKVFLECVQDMDHENMFWYRQDPGLGLRLIYFSYDVKMKEKGDIPEGYSVSREKKERFSLILESASTNQTSMYLCASSFEDRDNSPLHFGNGTRLTVT.